This TCR beta chain was obtained from a study of blood T cell repertoires in COVID-19. About the research overall: Samples of COVID-19 (acute and convalescent) were obtained from the United States, Italy and Spain.

Unmatched junction bases numbered 11, after V lost 5 bases and J lost 9 bases. This CDR3 comprises 15 residues. Germline CDR1 reads GTSNPN; CDR2 reads SVGIG (reference sequence). Profiled with immunoSEQ multiplex PCR; TCRdb holds only in-frame clones, not every one. The sample includes hundreds of thousands of clones, less than 90% seen only once; the top ten take 13%. This clone was detected only once. Recruited during active infection, patients (from Seattle) were subsequently followed longitudinally. Sequencing used peripheral blood. The sequence was collected from a woman in her seventies with COVID-19, enrolled during active disease. The chain has TRBV30 and TRBJ1-6, with 9 bases that match TRBD1. CDR3 sequence: CAWAAGQGLASPLHF. The CDR3 DNA is TGTGCCTGGGCCGCGGGACAGGGATTAGCTTCACCCCTCCACTTT. Variable domain in full (rest from reference TRBV30 and TRBJ1-6): SQTIHQWPATLVQPVGSPLSLECTVEGTSNPNLYWYRQAAGRGLQLLFYSVGIGQISSEVPQNLSASRPQDRQFILSSKKLLLSDSGFYLCAWAAGQGLASPLHFGNGTRLTVT.